The rows below give T cell receptor beta chains drawn from one sample of a study of sequential checkpoint blockade in melanoma. Profiled with immunoSEQ multiplex PCR; TCRdb holds only in-frame clones, not every one. The table includes under 40,000 clones, around nine tenths detected once. The sequenced sample was CD8+ T cells sorted from blood (inferred from file names), obtained from a patient given nivolumab and ipilimumab in sequence. These receptors originate from a human donor with melanoma. Both conserved end residues are part of each CDR3. The D gene is left open where the match is weak. Where a row states a size, it is once, few, many or the class of an expanded clone; other rows omit it.

abundance,len,v_gene,j_gene,d_gene,CDR3nt,CDR3aa
NA,15,TRBV6-5,TRBJ2-6,NA,TGTGCCAGCAGTTACTACAGGGCTGGGGCCAACGTCCTGACTTTC,CASSYYRAGANVLTF
NA,14,TRBV6-5,TRBJ2-7,TRBD2,TGTGCCAGCAGTTACGGGACTAGCTCCTACGAGCAGTACTTC,CASSYGTSSYEQYF
NA,17,TRBV7-9,TRBJ1-3,NA,TGTGCCAGCAGCTTAGACTGGGGCGGGGAGGGTGGAAACACCATATATTTT,CASSLDWGGEGGNTIYF
NA,15,TRBV11-2,TRBJ2-7,TRBD1,TGTGCCAGCAGCTCATTCGACAGGGGTGGGTACGAGCAGTACTTC,CASSSFDRGGYEQYF
few,14,TRBV5-6,TRBJ2-7,NA,TGTGCCAGCAGCTTTAGCTCCAACTCCTACGAGCAGTACTTC,CASSFSSNSYEQYF
once,15,TRBV18,TRBJ2-1,TRBD2,TGTGCCAGCTCCCCGGGAGGGACTTCTTACAATGAGCAGTTCTTC,CASSPGGTSYNEQFF
NA,12,TRBV19,TRBJ2-7,NA,TGTGCCAGTAGTACACTCAACGACGAGCAGTACTTC,CASSTLNDEQYF
once,16,TRBV29-1,TRBJ2-2,TRBD2,TGCAGCGTTGGGCGAGTAGCGGGAGGGATCCCCGGGGAGCTGTTTTTT,CSVGRVAGGIPGELFF
NA,13,TRBV19,TRBJ2-1,NA,TGTGCCAGTAGTATAGCCCTCTTCAATGAGCAGTTCTTC,CASSIALFNEQFF
once,16,TRBV5-6,TRBJ1-6,NA,TGTGCCAGCAGCTTGGGACCCCAGGGCTATAATTCACCCCTCCACTTT,CASSLGPQGYNSPLHF
NA,16,TRBV7-9,TRBJ2-5,TRBD2,TGTGCCAGCAGCTCACTAGCGGAGCTAACGTGGGAGACCCAGTACTTC,CASSSLAELTWETQYF
NA,14,TRBV5-6,TRBJ2-1,TRBD2,TGTGCCAGCAGCCCTGGGGGACTAGCGGGGACGGAGTTCTTC,CASSPGGLAGTEFF
NA,15,TRBV10-3,TRBJ2-1,TRBD2,TGTGCCATCAGTGGTGGGACTAGCGGAAGGAATGAGCAGTTCTTC,CAISGGTSGRNEQFF
few,15,TRBV21-1,TRBJ1-5,NA,TGTGCCAGCAGCAAAGAGACAGTTAGCAATCAGCCCCAGCATTTT,CASSKETVSNQPQHF
NA,15,TRBV19,TRBJ2-1,NA,TGTGCCAGTAGTAGCGTCGGGACTCCAAACAATGAGCAGTTCTTC,CASSSVGTPNNEQFF
NA,13,TRBV19,TRBJ1-6,NA,TGTGCCATGAGGGAGAGCCGTAATTCACCCCTCCACTTT,CAMRESRNSPLHF
NA,13,TRBV7-3,TRBJ2-3,NA,TGTGCCAGCAGTCGAGCTAGCACAGATACGCAGTATTTT,CASSRASTDTQYF
NA,17,TRBV4-3,TRBJ2-1,TRBD2,TGCGCCAGCAGCCAAGATTTAATTCGACTAGCGGGATCTGAGCAGTTCTTC,CASSQDLIRLAGSEQFF
NA,18,TRBV27,TRBJ2-5,TRBD2,TGTGCCAGCAGCCTAAGGGGTACGGGACTAGCGGGGCAAGAGACCCAGTACTTC,CASSLRGTGLAGQETQYF
NA,17,TRBV6-4,TRBJ2-7,TRBD1,TGTGCCAGCAGTGACTCCCCCTGGACAGGGGATCCCTACGAGCAGTACTTC,CASSDSPWTGDPYEQYF
NA,14,TRBV7-2,TRBJ1-2,NA,TGTGCCAGCAGCTTAGTCCCAGGGTACTATGGCTACACCTTC,CASSLVPGYYGYTF
NA,16,TRBV5-5,TRBJ2-7,TRBD2,TGTGCCAGCAGCTTGGGAGAACTAGCGGGAGGGTACGAGCAGTACTTC,CASSLGELAGGYEQYF
NA,14,TRBV9,TRBJ1-5,TRBD1,TGTGCCAGCAGCTTAGGACAGGCCAACCAGCCCCAGCATTTT,CASSLGQANQPQHF
NA,15,TRBV6-6,TRBJ1-3,TRBD1,TGTGCCAGCCGGGGGGGGACAGGGTCCGGAAACACCATATATTTT,CASRGGTGSGNTIYF
NA,19,TRBV29-1,TRBJ2-4,TRBD2,TGCAGCGTTGTAGGAATAGCGGGAGGCCTGCGATTAGCCAAAAACATTCAGTACTTC,CSVVGIAGGLRLAKNIQYF
NA,14,TRBV28,TRBJ2-7,TRBD2,TGTGCCAGCAAAATAGCGGGAGGCTCCTACGAGCAGTACTTC,CASKIAGGSYEQYF
NA,15,TRBV14,TRBJ2-1,TRBD2,TGTGCCAGCGAGCTATCTAGCGGGAGGGGCAATGAGCAGTTCTTC,CASELSSGRGNEQFF
NA,17,TRBV27,TRBJ2-3,TRBD2,TGTGCCAGCAGTTCCCTCCCCGGGCGGGAGGGCGCAGATACGCAGTATTTT,CASSSLPGREGADTQYF
NA,15,TRBV7-6,TRBJ2-3,NA,TGTGCCAGCAGCTTAGGCGGACACCGCACAGATACGCAGTATTTT,CASSLGGHRTDTQYF